These T cell receptor beta chains were read from a single sample in a study of blood T cell repertoires in COVID-19. Method: immunoSEQ multiplex PCR; TCRdb's copy keeps in-frame clones and lacks some. The sample carries around 280,000 clones, 87% recorded once. Sequencing was performed on PBMCs or T cells enriched from blood (not recorded which). These TCRs come from a woman in her thirties or forties who had recovered from COVID-19. Both conserved end residues are part of each CDR3. The D gene is left open where the match is weak. Part of the rows lack a size; the others show once, few, many or a class for expanded clones.

clone_size	cdr3_length	j_call	d_call	v_call	cdr3_aa	cdr3_nt
-	16	TRBJ2-1	-	TRBV7-3	CASSPGGFDSYNEQFF	TGTGCCAGCAGCCCCGGGGGATTTGACTCCTACAATGAGCAGTTCTTC
-	15	TRBJ2-3	TRBD1	TRBV10-3	CAITADRANTDTQYF	TGTGCCATCACCGCGGACAGGGCGAACACAGATACGCAGTATTTT
-	12	TRBJ1-5	-	TRBV27	CASIWGDQPQHF	TGTGCCAGCATATGGGGGGATCAGCCCCAGCATTTT
-	13	TRBJ2-7	-	TRBV6-5	CASKGGLWYEQYF	TGTGCCAGCAAGGGGGGGCTGTGGTACGAGCAGTACTTC
-	16	TRBJ1-4	-	TRBV6-5	CASSYSSPGIGEKLFF	TGTGCCAGCAGTTACTCGTCCCCGGGGATAGGCGAAAAACTGTTTTTT
-	13	TRBJ1-5	-	TRBV19	CASSQAGLQPQHF	TGTGCCAGTAGTCAGGCAGGGTTACAGCCCCAGCATTTT
-	18	TRBJ2-3	TRBD2	TRBV18	CASSPRSAAGGPADTQYF	TGTGCCAGCTCACCGCGCTCCGCTGCGGGAGGGCCCGCAGATACGCAGTATTTT
-	17	TRBJ2-5	TRBD2	TRBV27	CASSFLRSGRAGETQYF	TGTGCCAGCAGTTTCTTAAGAAGCGGGAGGGCTGGAGAGACCCAGTACTTC
once	17	TRBJ2-3	TRBD2	TRBV18	CASSPERGERHTDTQYF	TGTGCCAGCTCACCCGAACGGGGGGAGCGGCACACAGATACGCAGTATTTT
-	13	TRBJ2-2	TRBD2	TRBV12-3/TRBV12-4	CASSFWGGGELFF	TGTGCCAGCAGTTTTTGGGGGGGCGGGGAGCTGTTTTTT
once	16	TRBJ2-3	-	TRBV14	CASSHTQGRGTDTQYF	TGTGCCAGCAGCCACACACAGGGCCGTGGCACAGATACGCAGTATTTT
-	12	TRBJ2-1	-	TRBV7-9	CASTLTSNEQFF	TGTGCCAGCACCCTGACTTCAAATGAGCAGTTCTTC
-	16	TRBJ2-5	-	TRBV7-2	CASSLGAPPGQETQYF	TGTGCCAGCAGCTTAGGGGCGCCTCCAGGGCAAGAGACCCAGTACTTC
once	13	TRBJ1-1	TRBD1	TRBV9	CASGGQGETEAFF	TGTGCCAGCGGGGGACAGGGAGAGACTGAAGCTTTCTTT
-	13	TRBJ2-7	-	TRBV11-2	CASSNRDFYEQYF	TGTGCCAGCAGCAACCGGGACTTCTACGAGCAGTACTTC
few	12	TRBJ2-7	-	TRBV10-2	CASSESRYEQYF	TGCGCCAGCAGTGAGTCGAGGTACGAGCAGTACTTC
once	14	TRBJ2-7	TRBD1	TRBV25-1	CASRTSGGSYEQYF	TGTGCCAGCCGTACTTCAGGGGGCTCCTACGAGCAGTACTTC
-	14	TRBJ1-4	-	TRBV19	CASQETATNEKLFF	TGTGCCAGTCAGGAGACAGCAACTAATGAAAAACTGTTTTTT
-	14	TRBJ2-1	-	TRBV5-4	CASSQHQGYNEQFF	TGTGCCAGCAGTCAGCACCAGGGCTACAATGAGCAGTTCTTC
-	14	TRBJ1-5	TRBD1	TRBV7-2	CASSLTGGNQPQHF	TGTGCCAGCAGCTTAACAGGGGGCAATCAGCCCCAGCATTTT
-	15	TRBJ2-1	-	TRBV9	CASSVGGGTYNEQFF	TGTGCCAGCAGCGTAGGCGGAGGAACCTACAATGAGCAGTTCTTC
-	16	TRBJ2-2	TRBD2	TRBV7-3	CASTTGLAGVGGELFF	TGTGCCAGCACCACCGGATTAGCGGGAGTTGGCGGGGAGCTGTTTTTT
-	15	TRBJ1-6	TRBD1	TRBV28	CASRELDRANSPLHF	TGTGCCAGCAGAGAGCTGGACAGGGCAAATTCACCCCTCCACTTT
-	15	TRBJ1-5	-	TRBV28	CASSFSQGGNQPQHF	TGTGCCAGCAGTTTTTCACAGGGAGGCAATCAGCCCCAGCATTTT
-	14	TRBJ2-3	TRBD2	TRBV19	CASKASGRDEKQYF	TGTGCCAGTAAGGCTAGCGGGAGGGATGAGAAGCAGTATTTT
-	11	TRBJ1-2	-	TRBV28	CASSVSRGYTF	TGTGCCAGCAGTGTCTCCAGGGGCTACACCTTC
-	13	TRBJ1-5	TRBD1	TRBV2	CASNPGQHQPQHF	TGTGCCAGCAATCCGGGACAGCATCAGCCCCAGCATTTT
-	13	TRBJ1-4	-	TRBV9	CASSDRSGEKLFF	TGTGCCAGCAGCGACCGGTCCGGGGAAAAACTGTTTTTT
-	14	TRBJ2-1	-	TRBV13	CASSAWGAYNEQFF	TGTGCCAGCAGCGCCTGGGGGGCCTACAATGAGCAGTTCTTC
-	12	TRBJ2-1	-	TRBV28	CASSTSRYEQFF	TGTGCCAGCAGTACCTCCCGGTATGAGCAGTTCTTC
-	15	TRBJ1-5	TRBD1	TRBV24-1	CATGGTGGLNQPQHF	TGTGCCACCGGTGGGACAGGGGGTCTTAATCAGCCCCAGCATTTT
once	15	TRBJ1-1	TRBD1	TRBV18	CASSPEGQGNTEAFF	TGTGCCAGCTCACCCGAGGGACAGGGGAACACTGAAGCTTTCTTT
-	15	TRBJ1-2	TRBD1	TRBV28	CASSPSGQGAPGYTF	TGTGCCAGCAGCCCATCCGGACAGGGGGCCCCTGGCTACACCTTC
-	14	TRBJ2-5	-	TRBV9	CASSGGGLKGTQYF	TGTGCCAGCAGCGGGGGAGGACTCAAGGGGACCCAGTACTTC
-	15	TRBJ2-1	TRBD2	TRBV28	CASSPRGLAGNEQFF	TGTGCCAGCAGTCCGAGGGGACTAGCGGGCAATGAGCAGTTCTTC
-	11	TRBJ2-4	-	TRBV4-1	CASSQVGIQYF	TGCGCCAGCAGCCAAGTCGGGATTCAGTACTTC
-	14	TRBJ1-6	-	TRBV28	CASWEGSYNSPLHF	TGTGCCAGTTGGGAGGGGTCCTATAATTCACCCCTCCACTTT
-	14	TRBJ2-2	-	TRBV30	CAWKQDKNTGELFF	TGTGCCTGGAAACAGGACAAAAACACCGGGGAGCTGTTTTTT
-	12	TRBJ1-2	TRBD1	TRBV28	CASDRGNYGYTF	TGTGCCAGCGACAGGGGTAACTATGGCTACACCTTC
-	16	TRBJ2-7	-	TRBV28	CASSMGGGGDSYEQYF	TGTGCCAGCAGCATGGGTGGAGGGGGCGACTCCTACGAGCAGTACTTC
few	11	TRBJ2-5	-	TRBV5-6	CASSRGETQYF	TGTGCCAGCAGCCGGGGAGAGACCCAGTACTTC
-	15	TRBJ1-5	-	TRBV9	CASSVDHQGNQPQHF	TGTGCCAGCAGCGTAGATCATCAGGGCAATCAGCCCCAGCATTTT
-	16	TRBJ1-5	TRBD1	TRBV28	CASSYAQGGVNQPQHF	TGTGCCAGCAGTTATGCACAGGGGGGGGTGAATCAGCCCCAGCATTTT
-	15	TRBJ1-3	-	TRBV28	CASRDTSSSGNTIYF	TGTGCCAGCAGGGACACGTCGAGCTCTGGAAACACCATATATTTT
-	18	TRBJ2-1	TRBD2	TRBV5-1	CASSLGGLAGSPYNEQFF	TGCGCCAGCAGCTTGGGGGGACTAGCGGGTTCCCCTTACAATGAGCAGTTCTTC
-	14	TRBJ2-3	TRBD2	TRBV10-3	CAITSAPDTDTQYF	TGTGCCATAACTAGCGCCCCAGACACAGATACGCAGTATTTT
-	17	TRBJ2-7	TRBD2	TRBV7-9	CASSLSSSGTSSYEQYF	TGTGCCAGCAGCCTAAGTTCTAGCGGGACGAGCTCCTACGAGCAGTACTTC
-	16	TRBJ2-1	-	TRBV28	CASRPQRGGSYNEQFF	TGTGCCAGCAGACCCCAGAGAGGGGGCTCCTACAATGAGCAGTTCTTC
-	16	TRBJ1-5	TRBD1	TRBV7-9	CASSLGVGQDNQPQHF	TGTGCCAGCAGCTTAGGGGTAGGACAGGACAATCAGCCCCAGCATTTT
-	15	TRBJ1-6	TRBD1	TRBV5-5	CASSSQGGAQSPLHF	TGTGCCAGCAGCTCCCAAGGGGGCGCACAGTCACCCCTCCACTTT
once	15	TRBJ2-3	-	TRBV5-4	CASSSRLDSTDTQYF	TGTGCCAGCAGCTCCCGACTAGACAGCACAGATACGCAGTATTTT
-	13	TRBJ1-1	-	TRBV18	CASSPGTGTEAFF	TGTGCCAGCTCACCTGGCACAGGTACTGAAGCTTTCTTT
-	13	TRBJ2-6	-	TRBV10-1	CASGQSGANVLTF	TGCGCCAGCGGACAGAGTGGGGCCAACGTCCTGACTTTC
-	16	TRBJ2-3	TRBD2	TRBV5-6	CASSSTSGSSTDTQYF	TGTGCCAGCAGCAGCACTAGCGGCTCTAGCACAGATACGCAGTATTTT
-	14	TRBJ1-6	TRBD1	TRBV9	CASSAGTGNSPLHF	TGTGCCAGCAGTGCCGGGACAGGGAATTCACCCCTCCACTTT